This section outlines one TCR beta chain sequence together with its context. After removal of 5 bases from V and 7 bases from J, the junction contained 6 bases not matched to a gene. The CDR3 runs 15 residues. Germline-derived CDR1 and CDR2 are MDHEN and SYDVKM. The source of the sample is a study of blood T cell repertoires in COVID-19. Original handling: Reference gene primer amplification gave estimated nucleated cell counts. The data were produced by immunoSEQ multiplex PCR, yet TCRdb's version contains in-frame clones alone and is incomplete. Clone size and the V and J calls come from that table; the DNA yielded D and trimming. The profile shows around 330,000 clones, approximately 88% of them singletons.

The source is a woman aged 30 to 39 with COVID-19, enrolled during active disease. Sequencing was carried out using peripheral blood. The chain employs TRBV28 and TRBJ2-3; TRBD2 matches at 13 bases. CDR3 DNA: TGTGCCAGCAGTGCGGGACTAGCGGGATCAAATACGCAGTATTTT. This encodes CASSAGLAGSNTQYF.